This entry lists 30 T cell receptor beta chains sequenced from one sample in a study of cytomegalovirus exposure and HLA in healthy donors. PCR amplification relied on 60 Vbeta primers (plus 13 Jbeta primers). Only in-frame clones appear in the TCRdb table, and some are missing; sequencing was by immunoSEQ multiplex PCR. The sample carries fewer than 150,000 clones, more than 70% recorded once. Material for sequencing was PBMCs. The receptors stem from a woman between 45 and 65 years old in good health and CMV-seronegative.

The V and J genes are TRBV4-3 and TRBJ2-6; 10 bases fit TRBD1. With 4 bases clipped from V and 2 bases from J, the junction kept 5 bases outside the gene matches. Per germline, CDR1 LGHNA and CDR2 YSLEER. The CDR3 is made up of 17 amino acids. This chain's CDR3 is CASSLTGGWAGANVLTF. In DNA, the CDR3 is TGCGCCAGCAGCCTGACAGGGGGCTGGGCTGGGGCCAACGTCCTGACTTTC.

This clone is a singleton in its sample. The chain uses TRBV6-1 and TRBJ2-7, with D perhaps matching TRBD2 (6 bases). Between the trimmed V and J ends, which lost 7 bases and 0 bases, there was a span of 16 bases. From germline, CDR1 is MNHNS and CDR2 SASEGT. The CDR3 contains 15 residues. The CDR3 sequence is CASTRPDGSSYEQYF. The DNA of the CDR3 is TGTGCCAGCACCCGTCCCGACGGGAGCTCCTACGAGCAGTACTTC.

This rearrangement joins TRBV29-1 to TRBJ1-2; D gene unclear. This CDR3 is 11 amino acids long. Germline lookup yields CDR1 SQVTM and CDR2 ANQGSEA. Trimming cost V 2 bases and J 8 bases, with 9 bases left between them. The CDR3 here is CSVEWQRGYTF. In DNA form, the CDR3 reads TGCAGCGTTGAATGGCAGCGCGGCTACACCTTC.

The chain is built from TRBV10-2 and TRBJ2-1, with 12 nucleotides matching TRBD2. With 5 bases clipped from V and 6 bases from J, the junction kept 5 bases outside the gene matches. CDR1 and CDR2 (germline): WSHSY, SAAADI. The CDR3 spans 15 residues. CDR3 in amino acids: CASSLASGGVNEQFF. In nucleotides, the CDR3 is TGCGCCAGCAGTCTGGCTAGCGGGGGGGTCAATGAGCAGTTCTTC.

CDR3 in amino acids: CASRTTARGNTIYF. The CDR3 nucleotides read TGTGCCAGCAGGACTACCGCTAGAGGAAACACCATATATTTT. The chain uses TRBV2 and TRBJ1-3; D is unclear. Germline V gene lookup returns CDR1 SNHLY and CDR2 FYNNEI. This CDR3 is built from 14 residues. Trimming pared 6 bases from V and 4 bases from J, leaving 13 bases between. The complete variable domain, with remaining parts taken from reference TRBV2 and TRBJ1-3, reads EPEVTQTPSHQVTQMGQEVILRCVPISNHLYFYWYRQILGQKVEFLVSFYNNEISEKSEIFDDQFSVERPDGSNFTLKIRSTKLEDSAMYFCASRTTARGNTIYFGEGSWLTVV.

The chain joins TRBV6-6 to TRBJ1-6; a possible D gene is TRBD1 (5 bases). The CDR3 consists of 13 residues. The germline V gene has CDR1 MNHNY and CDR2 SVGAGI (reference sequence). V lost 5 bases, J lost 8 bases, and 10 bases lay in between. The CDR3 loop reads CASSPGTHSPLHF. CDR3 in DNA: TGTGCCAGCAGTCCCGGGACTCATTCACCCCTCCACTTT.

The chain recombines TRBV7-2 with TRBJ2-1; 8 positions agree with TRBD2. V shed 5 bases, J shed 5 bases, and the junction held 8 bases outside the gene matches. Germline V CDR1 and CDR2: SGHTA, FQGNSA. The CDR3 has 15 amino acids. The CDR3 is CASSPGLAPHNEQFF. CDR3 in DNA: TGTGCCAGCAGCCCAGGACTAGCTCCCCACAATGAGCAGTTCTTC.

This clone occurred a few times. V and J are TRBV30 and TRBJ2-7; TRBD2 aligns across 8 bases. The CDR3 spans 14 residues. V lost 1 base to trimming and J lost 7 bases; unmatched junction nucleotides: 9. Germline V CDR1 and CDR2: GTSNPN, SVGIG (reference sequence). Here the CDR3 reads CAWSGGAGGEEQYF. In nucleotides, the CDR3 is TGTGCCTGGAGTGGGGGGGCGGGGGGAGAGGAGCAGTACTTC.

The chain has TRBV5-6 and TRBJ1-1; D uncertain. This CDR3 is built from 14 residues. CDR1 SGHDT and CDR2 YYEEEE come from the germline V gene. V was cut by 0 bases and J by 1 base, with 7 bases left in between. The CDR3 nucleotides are TGTGCCAGCAGCTTGGGAGGCAGGAACACTGAAGCTTTCTTT. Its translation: CASSLGGRNTEAFF.

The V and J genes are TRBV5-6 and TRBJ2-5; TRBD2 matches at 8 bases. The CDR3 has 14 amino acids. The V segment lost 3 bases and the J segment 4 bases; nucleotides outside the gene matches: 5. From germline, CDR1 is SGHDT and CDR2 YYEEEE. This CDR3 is CASSSIAGSETQYF. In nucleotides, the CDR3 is TGTGCCAGCAGCTCCATAGCGGGGTCAGAGACCCAGTACTTC.

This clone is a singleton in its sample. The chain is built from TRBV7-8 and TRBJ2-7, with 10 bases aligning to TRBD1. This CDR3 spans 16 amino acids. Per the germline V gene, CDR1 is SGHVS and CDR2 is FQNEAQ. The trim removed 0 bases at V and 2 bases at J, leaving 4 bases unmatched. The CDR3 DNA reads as TGTGCCAGCAGCTTAGCATGGGACAGGGGCACCTACGAGCAGTACTTC. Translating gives CASSLAWDRGTYEQYF. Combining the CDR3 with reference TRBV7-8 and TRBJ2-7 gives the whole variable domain GAGVSQSPRYKVAKRGQDVALRCDPISGHVSLFWYQQALGQGPEFLTYFQNEAQLDKSGLPSDRFFAERPEGSVSTLKIQRTQQEDSAVYLCASSLAWDRGTYEQYFGPGTRLTVT.

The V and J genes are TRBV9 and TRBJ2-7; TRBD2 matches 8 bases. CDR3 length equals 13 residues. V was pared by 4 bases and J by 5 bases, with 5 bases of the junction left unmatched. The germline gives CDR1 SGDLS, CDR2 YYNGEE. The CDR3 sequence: CASSPGGRHEQYF. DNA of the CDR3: TGTGCCAGCAGCCCGGGAGGGCGTCACGAGCAGTACTTC.

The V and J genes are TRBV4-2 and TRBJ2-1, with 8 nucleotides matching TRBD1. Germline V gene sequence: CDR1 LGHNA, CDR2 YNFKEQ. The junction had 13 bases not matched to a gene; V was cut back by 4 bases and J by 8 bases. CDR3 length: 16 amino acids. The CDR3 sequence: CASSPRGTGDPHEQFF. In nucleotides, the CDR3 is TGTGCCAGCAGCCCCCGGGGGACAGGTGATCCCCATGAGCAGTTCTTC.

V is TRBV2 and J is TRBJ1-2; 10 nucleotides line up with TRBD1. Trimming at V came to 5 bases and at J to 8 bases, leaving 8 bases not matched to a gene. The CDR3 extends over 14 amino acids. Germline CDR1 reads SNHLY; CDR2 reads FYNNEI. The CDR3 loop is CASSFGQGGTGYTF. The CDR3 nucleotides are TGTGCCAGCAGTTTCGGACAGGGGGGTACCGGCTACACCTTC.

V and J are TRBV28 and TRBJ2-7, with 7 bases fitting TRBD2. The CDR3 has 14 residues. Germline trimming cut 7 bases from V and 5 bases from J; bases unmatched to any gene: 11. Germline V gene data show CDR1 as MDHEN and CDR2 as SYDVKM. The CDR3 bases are TGTGCCAGCAAGGGAGGGACGTCCGTCAACGAGCAGTACTTC. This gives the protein CASKGGTSVNEQYF.

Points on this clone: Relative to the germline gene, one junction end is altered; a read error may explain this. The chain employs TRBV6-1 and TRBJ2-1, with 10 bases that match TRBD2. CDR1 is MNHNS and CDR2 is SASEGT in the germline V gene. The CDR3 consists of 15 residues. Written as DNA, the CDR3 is TGTGCCAGCAGGCTACTAGCGGGGATCGACAATGGGCAGTTCTTC. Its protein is CASRLLAGIDNGQFF.

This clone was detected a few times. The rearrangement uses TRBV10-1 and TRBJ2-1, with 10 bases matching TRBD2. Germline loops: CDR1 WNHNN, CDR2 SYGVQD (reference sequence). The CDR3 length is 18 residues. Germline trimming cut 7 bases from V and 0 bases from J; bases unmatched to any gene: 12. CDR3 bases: TGCGCCAGCAAAAGGATTAGCGGGGGGCCGAGCTCCTACAATGAGCAGTTCTTC. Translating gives CASKRISGGPSSYNEQFF.

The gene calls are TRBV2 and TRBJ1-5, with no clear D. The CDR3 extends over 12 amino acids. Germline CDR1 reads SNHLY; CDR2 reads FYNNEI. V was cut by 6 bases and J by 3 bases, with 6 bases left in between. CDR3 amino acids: CASSGNNQPQHF. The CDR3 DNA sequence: TGTGCCAGCAGCGGGAACAATCAGCCCCAGCATTTT.

The CDR3 region is CASSQDYLGGREQFF. CDR3 nucleotides: TGTGCCAGCAGCCAGGACTACCTCGGTGGACGGGAGCAGTTCTTC. The rearrangement links TRBV6-5 to TRBJ2-1; a possible D gene is TRBD2 (6 bases). CDR1 is MNHEY and CDR2 is SVGAGI in the germline V gene. This CDR3 has 15 amino acids. V was pared by 6 bases and J by 10 bases, with 22 bases between.

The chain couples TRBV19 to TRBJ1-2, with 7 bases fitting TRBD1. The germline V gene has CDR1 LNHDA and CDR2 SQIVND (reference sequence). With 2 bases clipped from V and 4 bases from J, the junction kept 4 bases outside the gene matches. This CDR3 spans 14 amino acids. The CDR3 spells CASSIRAGGYGYTF. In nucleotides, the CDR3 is TGTGCCAGTAGTATAAGGGCAGGGGGCTATGGCTACACCTTC. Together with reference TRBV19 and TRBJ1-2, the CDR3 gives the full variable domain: DGGITQSPKYLFRKEGQNVTLSCEQNLNHDAMYWYRQDPGQGLRLIYYSQIVNDFQKGDIAEGYSVSREKKESFPLTVTSAQKNPTAFYLCASSIRAGGYGYTFGSGTRLTVV.

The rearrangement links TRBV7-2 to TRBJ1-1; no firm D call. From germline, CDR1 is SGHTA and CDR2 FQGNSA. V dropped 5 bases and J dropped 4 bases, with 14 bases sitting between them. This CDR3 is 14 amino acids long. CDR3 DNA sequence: TGTGCCAGCAGCCGGCAGGAAGCAAGCACTGAAGCTTTCTTT. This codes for CASSRQEASTEAFF.

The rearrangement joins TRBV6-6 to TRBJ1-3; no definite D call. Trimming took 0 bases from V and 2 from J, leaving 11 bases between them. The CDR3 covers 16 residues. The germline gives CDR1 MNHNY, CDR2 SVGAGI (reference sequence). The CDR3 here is CASSYSPERTGNTIYF. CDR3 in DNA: TGTGCCAGCAGTTACTCCCCGGAGAGGACTGGAAACACCATATATTTT.

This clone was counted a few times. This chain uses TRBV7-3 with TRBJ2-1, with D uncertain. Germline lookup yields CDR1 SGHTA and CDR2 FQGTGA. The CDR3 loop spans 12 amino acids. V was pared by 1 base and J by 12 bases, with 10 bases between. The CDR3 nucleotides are TGTGCCAGCAGCTTAATAGGTGAGGTGCAGTTCTTC. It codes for CASSLIGEVQFF.

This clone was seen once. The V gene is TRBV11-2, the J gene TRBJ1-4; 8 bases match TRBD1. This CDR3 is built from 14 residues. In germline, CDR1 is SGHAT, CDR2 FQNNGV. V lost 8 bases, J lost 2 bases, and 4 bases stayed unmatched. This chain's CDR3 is CASARTGTNEKLFF. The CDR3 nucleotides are TGTGCCAGCGCGAGGACAGGGACTAATGAAAAACTGTTTTTT.

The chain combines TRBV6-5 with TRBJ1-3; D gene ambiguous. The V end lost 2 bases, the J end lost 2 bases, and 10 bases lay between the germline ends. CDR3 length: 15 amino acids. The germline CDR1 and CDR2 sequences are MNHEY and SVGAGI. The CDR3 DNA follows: TGTGCCAGCAGTTACGGGAGCCAGCCTGGAAACACCATATATTTT. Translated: CASSYGSQPGNTIYF.

The CDR3 reads CASSSWSPTGVVSNQPQHF. The CDR3 region has the DNA TGTGCCAGCAGTTCCTGGTCCCCCACAGGGGTGGTTAGCAATCAGCCCCAGCATTTT. This chain links TRBV5-8 with TRBJ1-5; 7 nucleotides match TRBD1. V lost 5 bases and J lost 0; bases outside the gene matches: 17. CDR3 size: 19 residues. Germline-derived CDR1 and CDR2 are SGHTS and YDEGEE.

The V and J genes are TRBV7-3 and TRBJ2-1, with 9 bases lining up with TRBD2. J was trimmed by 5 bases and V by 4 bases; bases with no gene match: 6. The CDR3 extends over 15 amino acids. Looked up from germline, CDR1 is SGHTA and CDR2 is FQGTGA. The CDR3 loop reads CASSSGGGADNEQFF. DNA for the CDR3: TGTGCCAGCAGCTCCGGCGGGGGGGCAGACAATGAGCAGTTCTTC.

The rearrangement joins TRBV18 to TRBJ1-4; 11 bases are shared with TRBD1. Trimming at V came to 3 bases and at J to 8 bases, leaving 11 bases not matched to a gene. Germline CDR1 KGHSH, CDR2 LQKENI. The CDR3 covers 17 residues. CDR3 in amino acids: CASSPSFFWDRGEKLFF. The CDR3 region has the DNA TGTGCCAGCTCACCGTCGTTCTTTTGGGACAGGGGGGAAAAACTGTTTTTT.

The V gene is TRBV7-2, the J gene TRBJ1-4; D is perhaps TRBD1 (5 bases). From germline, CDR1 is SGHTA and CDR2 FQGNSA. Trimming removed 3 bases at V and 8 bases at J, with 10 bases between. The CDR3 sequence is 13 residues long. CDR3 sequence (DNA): TGTGCCAGCAGCTTCTCTAACAGGGAAAAACTGTTTTTT. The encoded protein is CASSFSNREKLFF.

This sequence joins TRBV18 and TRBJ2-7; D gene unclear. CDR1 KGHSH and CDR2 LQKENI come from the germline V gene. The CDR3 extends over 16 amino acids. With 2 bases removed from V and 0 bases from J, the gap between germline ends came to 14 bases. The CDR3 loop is CASSPARTSYSYEQYF. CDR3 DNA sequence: TGTGCCAGCTCACCAGCTCGAACCAGTTACTCCTACGAGCAGTACTTC.